This TCR beta chain was sequenced during a study of cytomegalovirus exposure and HLA in healthy donors. General study results and limits: Later analysis indicated greater clonal expansion among HLA-associated TCR beta chains than among equally common other chains. Researchers counted some 150 TCR beta chains as cytomegalovirus-associated.

The CDR3 spans 15 residues. V lost 0 bases, J lost 3 bases, and 5 bases stayed unmatched. The germline V gene has CDR1 MGHDK and CDR2 SYGVNS. As concerns this clone: Antigen: not known.

The PCR ran on 60 Vbeta and 13 Jbeta primers. Generated by immunoSEQ multiplex PCR, the TCRdb table keeps only in-frame clones and is missing some. The sample gives 100,000 to 150,000 clones, about 81% of which show up once; approximately 1% is in the top ten. The V call is TRBV25-1, the J call TRBJ2-7; 7 bases fit TRBD2. The TCR comes from a woman in her thirties in good health and CMV-seronegative. Material: PBMCs. Written as DNA, the CDR3 is TGTGCCAGCAGTGAATATAGCGGGCTTTTCTACGAGCAGTACTTC. The encoded protein is CASSEYSGLFYEQYF.